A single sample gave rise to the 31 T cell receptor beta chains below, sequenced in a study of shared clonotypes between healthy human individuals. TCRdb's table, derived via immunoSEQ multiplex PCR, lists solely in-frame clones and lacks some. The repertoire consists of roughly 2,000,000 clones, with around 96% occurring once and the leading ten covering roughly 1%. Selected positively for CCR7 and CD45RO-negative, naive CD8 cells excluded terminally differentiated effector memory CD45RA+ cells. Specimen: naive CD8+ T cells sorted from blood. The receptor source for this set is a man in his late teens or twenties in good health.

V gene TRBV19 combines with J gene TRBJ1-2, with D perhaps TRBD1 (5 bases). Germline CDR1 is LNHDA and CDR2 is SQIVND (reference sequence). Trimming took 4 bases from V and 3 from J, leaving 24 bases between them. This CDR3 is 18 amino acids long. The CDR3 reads CASSKEGFSFDLDYGYTF. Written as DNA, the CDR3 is TGTGCCAGTAGTAAAGAGGGGTTTTCCTTCGACTTGGACTATGGCTACACCTTC.

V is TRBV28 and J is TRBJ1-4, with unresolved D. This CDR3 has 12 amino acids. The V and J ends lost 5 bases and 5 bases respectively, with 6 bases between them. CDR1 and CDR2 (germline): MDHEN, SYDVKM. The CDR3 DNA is TGTGCCAGCAGTCCGGAAAATGAAAAACTGTTTTTT. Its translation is CASSPENEKLFF.

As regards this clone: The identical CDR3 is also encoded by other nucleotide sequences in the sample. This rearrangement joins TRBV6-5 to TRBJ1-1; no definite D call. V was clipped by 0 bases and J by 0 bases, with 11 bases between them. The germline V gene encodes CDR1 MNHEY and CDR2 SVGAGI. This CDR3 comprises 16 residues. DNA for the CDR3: TGTGCCAGCAGTTACTCGAGAACGGAGATGAACACTGAAGCTTTCTTT. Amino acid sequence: CASSYSRTEMNTEAFF.

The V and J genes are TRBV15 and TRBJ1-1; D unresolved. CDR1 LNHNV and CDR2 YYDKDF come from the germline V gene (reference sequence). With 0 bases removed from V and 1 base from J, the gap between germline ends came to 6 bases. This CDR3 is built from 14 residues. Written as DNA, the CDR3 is TGTGCCACCAGCAGAGATCAACGGAACACTGAAGCTTTCTTT. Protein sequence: CATSRDQRNTEAFF.

The DNA of the CDR3 is TGTGCCAGCAGGGACGGACTCCTTAACTCCGAAAAACTGTTTTTT. Residues: CASRDGLLNSEKLFF. The genes are TRBV5-6 and TRBJ1-4, with D unclear. V was cut by 5 bases and J by 8 bases, with 19 bases left in between. The CDR3 consists of 15 residues. Germline lookup yields CDR1 SGHDT and CDR2 YYEEEE. The variable domain in full, with the rest retrieved from reference TRBV5-6 and TRBJ1-4, is DAGVTQSPTHLIKTRGQQVTLRCSPKSGHDTVSWYQQALGQGPQFIFQYYEEEERQRGNFPDRFSGHQFPNYSSELNVNALLLGDSALYLCASRDGLLNSEKLFFGSGTQLSVL.

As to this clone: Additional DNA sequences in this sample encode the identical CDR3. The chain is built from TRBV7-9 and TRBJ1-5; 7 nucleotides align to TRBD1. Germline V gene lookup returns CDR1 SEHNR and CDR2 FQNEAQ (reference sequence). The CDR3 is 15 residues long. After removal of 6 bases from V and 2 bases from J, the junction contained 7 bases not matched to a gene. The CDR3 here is CASSPTGEGNQPQHF. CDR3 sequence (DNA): TGTGCCAGCAGTCCCACAGGGGAAGGCAATCAGCCCCAGCATTTT.

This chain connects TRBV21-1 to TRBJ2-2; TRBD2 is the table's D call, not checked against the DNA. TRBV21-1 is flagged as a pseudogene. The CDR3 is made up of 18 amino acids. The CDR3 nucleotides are TGTGCCAGCAGCATGGGGACTAGCGGGAGGGCGCGGACCGGGGAGCTGTTTTTT. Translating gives CASSMGTSGRARTGELFF.

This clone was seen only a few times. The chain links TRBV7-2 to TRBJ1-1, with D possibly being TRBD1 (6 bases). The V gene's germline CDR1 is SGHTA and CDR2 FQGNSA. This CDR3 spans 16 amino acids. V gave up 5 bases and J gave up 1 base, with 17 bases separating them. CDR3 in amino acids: CASSIPRGLRNTEAFF. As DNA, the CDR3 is TGTGCCAGCAGCATCCCCCGGGGGCTCAGGAACACTGAAGCTTTCTTT. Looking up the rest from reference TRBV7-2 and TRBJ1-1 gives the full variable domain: GAGVSQSPSNKVTEKGKDVELRCDPISGHTALYWYRQSLGQGLEFLIYFQGNSAPDKSGLPSDRFSAERTGGSVSTLTIQRTQQEDSAVYLCASSIPRGLRNTEAFFGQGTRLTVV.

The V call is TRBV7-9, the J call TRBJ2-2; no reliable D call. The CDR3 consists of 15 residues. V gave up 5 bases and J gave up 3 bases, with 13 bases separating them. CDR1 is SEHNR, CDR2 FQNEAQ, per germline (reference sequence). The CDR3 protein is CASSDKQVYTGELFF. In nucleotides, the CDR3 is TGTGCCAGCAGCGATAAGCAGGTCTACACCGGGGAGCTGTTTTTT.

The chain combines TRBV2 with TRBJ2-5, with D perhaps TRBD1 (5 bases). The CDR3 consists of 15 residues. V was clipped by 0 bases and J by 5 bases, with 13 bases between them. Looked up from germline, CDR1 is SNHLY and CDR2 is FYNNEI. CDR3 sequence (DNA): TGTGCCAGCAGTGAAGCCCCCAGCTACAGGGAGACCCAGTACTTC. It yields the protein CASSEAPSYRETQYF.

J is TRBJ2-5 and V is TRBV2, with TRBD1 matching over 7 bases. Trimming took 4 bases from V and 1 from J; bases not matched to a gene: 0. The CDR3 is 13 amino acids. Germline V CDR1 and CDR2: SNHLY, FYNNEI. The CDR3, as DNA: TGTGCCAGCAGTGGGACAGGCCAAGAGACCCAGTACTTC. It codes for CASSGTGQETQYF.

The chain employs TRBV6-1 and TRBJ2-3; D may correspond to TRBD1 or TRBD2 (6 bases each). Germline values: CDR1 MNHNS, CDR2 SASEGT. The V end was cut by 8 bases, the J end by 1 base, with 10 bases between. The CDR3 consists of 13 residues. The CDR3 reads CASGGLGTDTQYF. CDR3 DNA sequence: TGTGCCAGCGGGGGGCTTGGCACAGATACGCAGTATTTT.

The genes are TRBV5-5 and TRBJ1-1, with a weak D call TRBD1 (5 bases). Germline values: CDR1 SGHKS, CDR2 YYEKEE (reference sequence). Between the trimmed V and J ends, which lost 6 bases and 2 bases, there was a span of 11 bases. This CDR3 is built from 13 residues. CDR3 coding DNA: TGTGCCAGCACCCTAGGGGTTAACACTGAAGCTTTCTTT. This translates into CASTLGVNTEAFF.

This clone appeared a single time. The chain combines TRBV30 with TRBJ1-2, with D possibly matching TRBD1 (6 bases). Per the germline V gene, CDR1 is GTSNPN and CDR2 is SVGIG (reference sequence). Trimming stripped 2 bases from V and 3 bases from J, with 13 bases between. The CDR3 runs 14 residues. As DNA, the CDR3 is TGTGCCTGGAGTATGGGGGGCAAGGACTATGGCTACACCTTC. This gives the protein CAWSMGGKDYGYTF.

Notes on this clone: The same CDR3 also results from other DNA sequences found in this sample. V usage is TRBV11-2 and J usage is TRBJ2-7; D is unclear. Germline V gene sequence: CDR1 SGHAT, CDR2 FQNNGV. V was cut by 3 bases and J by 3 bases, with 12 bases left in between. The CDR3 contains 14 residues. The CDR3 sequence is CASSFGSGSYEQYF. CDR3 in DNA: TGTGCCAGCAGCTTCGGGTCGGGCAGCTACGAGCAGTACTTC.

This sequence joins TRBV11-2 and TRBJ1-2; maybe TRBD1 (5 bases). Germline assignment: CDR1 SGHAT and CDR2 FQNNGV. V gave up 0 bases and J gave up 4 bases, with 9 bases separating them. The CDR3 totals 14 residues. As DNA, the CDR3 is TGTGCCAGCAGCTTAGATTCCAGGGCCTATGGCTACACCTTC. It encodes CASSLDSRAYGYTF.

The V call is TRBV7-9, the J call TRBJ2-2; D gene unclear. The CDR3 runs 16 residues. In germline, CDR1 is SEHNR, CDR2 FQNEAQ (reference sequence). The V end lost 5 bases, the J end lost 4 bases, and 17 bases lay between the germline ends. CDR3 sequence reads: CASSPITSASTGELFF. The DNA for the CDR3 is TGTGCCAGCAGCCCTATTACCTCAGCTTCCACCGGGGAGCTGTTTTTT.

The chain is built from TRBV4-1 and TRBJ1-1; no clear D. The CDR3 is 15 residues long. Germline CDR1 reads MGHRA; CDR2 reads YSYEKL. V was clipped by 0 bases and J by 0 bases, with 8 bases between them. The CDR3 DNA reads TGCGCCAGCAGCCAAGATAGTGAGGTGAACACTGAAGCTTTCTTT. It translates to CASSQDSEVNTEAFF.

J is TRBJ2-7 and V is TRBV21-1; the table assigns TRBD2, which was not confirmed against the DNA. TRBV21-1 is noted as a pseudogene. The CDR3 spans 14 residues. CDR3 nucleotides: TGTGCCAGCAGCACGAGGACTGGGGAGTACGAGCAGTACTTC. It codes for CASSTRTGEYEQYF.

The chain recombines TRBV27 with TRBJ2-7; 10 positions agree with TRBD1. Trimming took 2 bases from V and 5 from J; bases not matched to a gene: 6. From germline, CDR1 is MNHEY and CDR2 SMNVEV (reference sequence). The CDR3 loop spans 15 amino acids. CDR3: CASSLGTGVRNEQYF. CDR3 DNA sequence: TGTGCCAGCAGTTTAGGGACAGGGGTTCGAAACGAGCAGTACTTC.

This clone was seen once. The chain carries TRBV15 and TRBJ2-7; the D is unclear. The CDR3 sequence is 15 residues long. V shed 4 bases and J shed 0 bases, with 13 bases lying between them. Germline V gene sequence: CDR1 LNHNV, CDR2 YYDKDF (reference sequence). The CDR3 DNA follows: TGTGCCACCAGCATAGGAACAATCAGCTCCTACGAGCAGTACTTC. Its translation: CATSIGTISSYEQYF.

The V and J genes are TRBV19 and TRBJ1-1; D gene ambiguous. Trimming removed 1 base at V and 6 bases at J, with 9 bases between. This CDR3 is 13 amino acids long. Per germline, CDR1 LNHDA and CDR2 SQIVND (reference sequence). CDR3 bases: TGTGCCAGTAGTATAGCTGGGATGGCTGAAGCTTTCTTT. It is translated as CASSIAGMAEAFF.

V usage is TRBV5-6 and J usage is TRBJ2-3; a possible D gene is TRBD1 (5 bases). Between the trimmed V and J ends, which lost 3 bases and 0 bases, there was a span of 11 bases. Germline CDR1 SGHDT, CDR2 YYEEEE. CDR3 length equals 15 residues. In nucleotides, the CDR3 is TGTGCCAGCAGCTCCACAAGGGGAAGCACAGATACGCAGTATTTT. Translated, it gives CASSSTRGSTDTQYF.

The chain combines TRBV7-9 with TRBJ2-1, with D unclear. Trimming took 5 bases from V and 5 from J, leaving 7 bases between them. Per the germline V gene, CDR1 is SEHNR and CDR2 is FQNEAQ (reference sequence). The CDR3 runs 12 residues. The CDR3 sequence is CASSPENNEQFF. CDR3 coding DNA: TGTGCCAGCAGCCCCGAGAACAATGAGCAGTTCTTC.

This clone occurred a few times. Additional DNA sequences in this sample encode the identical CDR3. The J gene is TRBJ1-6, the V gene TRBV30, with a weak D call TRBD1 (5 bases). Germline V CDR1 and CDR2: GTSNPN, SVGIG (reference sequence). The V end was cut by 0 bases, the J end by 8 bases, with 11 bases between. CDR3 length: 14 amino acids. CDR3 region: CAWSVGQGDSPLHF. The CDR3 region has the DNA TGTGCCTGGAGTGTAGGGCAGGGTGATTCACCCCTCCACTTT.

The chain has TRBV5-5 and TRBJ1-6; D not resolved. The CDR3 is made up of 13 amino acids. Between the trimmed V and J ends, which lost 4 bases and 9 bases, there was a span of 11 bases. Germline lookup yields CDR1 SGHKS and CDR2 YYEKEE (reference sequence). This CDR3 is CASSLEDFSPLHF. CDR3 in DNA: TGTGCCAGCAGCCTAGAGGACTTTTCACCCCTCCACTTT.

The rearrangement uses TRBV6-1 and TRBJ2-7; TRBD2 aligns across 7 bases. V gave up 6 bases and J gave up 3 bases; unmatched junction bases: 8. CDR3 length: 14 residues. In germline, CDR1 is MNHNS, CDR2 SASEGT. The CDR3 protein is CASRLSGTIYEQYF. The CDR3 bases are TGTGCCAGCAGACTCTCCGGGACTATCTACGAGCAGTACTTC.

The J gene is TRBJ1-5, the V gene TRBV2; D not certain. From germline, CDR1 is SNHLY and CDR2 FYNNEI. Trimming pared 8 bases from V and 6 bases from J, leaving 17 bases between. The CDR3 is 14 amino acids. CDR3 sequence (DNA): TGTGCCAGCGCCCGGTCCGATCGGGGTCAGCCCCAGCATTTT. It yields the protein CASARSDRGQPQHF.

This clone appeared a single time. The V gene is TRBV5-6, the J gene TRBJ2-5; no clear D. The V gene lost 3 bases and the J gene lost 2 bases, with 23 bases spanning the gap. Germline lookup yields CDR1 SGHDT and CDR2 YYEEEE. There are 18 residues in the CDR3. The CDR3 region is CASSSGLPTKGFQETQYF. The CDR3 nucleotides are TGTGCCAGCAGCTCCGGTCTACCGACGAAGGGCTTTCAAGAGACCCAGTACTTC.

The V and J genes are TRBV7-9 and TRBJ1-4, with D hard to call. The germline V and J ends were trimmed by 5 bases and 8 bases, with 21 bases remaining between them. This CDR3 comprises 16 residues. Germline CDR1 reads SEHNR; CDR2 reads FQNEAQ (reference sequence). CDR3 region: CASSPPSGSGEEKLFF. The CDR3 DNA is TGTGCCAGCAGCCCGCCGTCGGGCTCCGGGGAGGAAAAACTGTTTTTT.

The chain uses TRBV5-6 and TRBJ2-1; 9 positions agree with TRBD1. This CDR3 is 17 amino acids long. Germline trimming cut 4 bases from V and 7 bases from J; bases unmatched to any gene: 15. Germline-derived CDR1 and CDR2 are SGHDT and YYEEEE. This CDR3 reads CASSPLGTGQGLNEQFF. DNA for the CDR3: TGTGCCAGCAGCCCATTAGGAACGGGACAGGGTTTGAATGAGCAGTTCTTC.